This T cell receptor beta chain originates from a study of blood T cell repertoires in COVID-19. Study-level background: Material from acute and convalescent COVID-19 was sourced from the United States, Italy and Spain. From T cells, B-cell-depleted T cells, or PBMCs came the material, which was cDNA or gDNA.

Participant reports of clinical history set cohort assignment. This CDR3 is built from 14 residues. With 0 bases removed from V and 9 bases from J, the gap between germline ends came to 12 bases. Per germline, CDR1 LNHDA and CDR2 SQIVND (reference sequence). The authors' processing: It was from reference gene primer amplification that nucleated cell counts were estimated. Sequencing used immunoSEQ multiplex PCR; TCRdb keeps in-frame clones, though not all of them. That table furnishes V, J and clone size, whereas the DNA furnished D and trimming. Of around 250,000 clones listed, 90% are singletons. V gene TRBV19 combines with J gene TRBJ1-5; D is uncertain. Sequenced sample: PBMCs or T cells enriched from blood (not recorded which). This sequence originates from a man between 45 and 60 years old who had been exposed to COVID-19. The chain's CDR3 is CASSIERGIGPQHF. The CDR3 coding sequence is TGTGCCAGTAGTATAGAACGGGGAATTGGGCCCCAGCATTTT. Based on the CDR3 plus reference TRBV19 and TRBJ1-5, the full variable domain is DGGITQSPKYLFRKEGQNVTLSCEQNLNHDAMYWYRQDPGQGLRLIYYSQIVNDFQKGDIAEGYSVSREKKESFPLTVTSAQKNPTAFYLCASSIERGIGPQHFGDGTRLSIL.